This entry lists 22 T cell receptor beta chains sequenced from one sample in a study of blood T cell repertoires in COVID-19. Profiling relied on immunoSEQ multiplex PCR, and the TCRdb table lists in-frame clones only, not all of them. The sample contains roughly 140,000 clones, approximately 86% of which appear only once. The source material was peripheral blood. The source is a human donor in a cohort sampled during active COVID-19.

The V gene is TRBV25-1, the J gene TRBJ1-6, with TRBD1 matching 9 bases. V was clipped by 3 bases and J by 9 bases; unmatched bases: 12. The V gene's germline CDR1 is MGHDK and CDR2 SYGVNS. CDR3 length: 17 amino acids. The CDR3 loop reads CASSDLKQGAQGSPLHF. DNA for the CDR3: TGTGCCAGCAGTGACCTCAAACAGGGGGCGCAGGGTTCACCCCTCCACTTT.

V is TRBV27 and J is TRBJ2-7, with 10 bases aligning to TRBD2. Germline values: CDR1 MNHEY, CDR2 SMNVEV (reference sequence). The CDR3 covers 17 residues. The V segment lost 4 bases and the J segment 2 bases; nucleotides outside the gene matches: 11. CDR3 sequence (DNA): TGTGCCAGCAGTTGGGGACTGGAGCGGGAGGGAACCTACGAGCAGTACTTC. Translating it yields CASSWGLEREGTYEQYF.

The chain uses TRBV10-1 and TRBJ2-7; tentative D call: TRBD2 (6 bases). Germline assignment: CDR1 WNHNN and CDR2 SYGVQD (reference sequence). The CDR3 runs to 12 residues. V lost 4 bases to trimming and J lost 9 bases, with 13 bases between them. The DNA of the CDR3 is TGCGCCAGCAGTGGGAGGGGCCCGAGGCAGTACTTC. Translated: CASSGRGPRQYF.

The chain links TRBV20-1 to TRBJ2-5; a weak D match, TRBD2 (5 bases). The CDR3 runs to 14 residues. V lost 3 bases to trimming and J lost 2 bases, with 13 bases between them. Germline CDR1 is DFQATT and CDR2 is SNEGSKA (reference sequence). In nucleotides, the CDR3 is TGCAGTGCTAGTATTAGCGATTCACAAGAGACCCAGTACTTC. This gives the protein CSASISDSQETQYF.

The chain couples TRBV7-8 to TRBJ2-1; D possibly corresponds to TRBD2 (6 bases). Between the trimmed V and J ends, which lost 5 bases and 3 bases, there was a span of 8 bases. The CDR3 is 13 residues long. CDR1 is SGHVS, CDR2 FQNEAQ, per germline. CDR3 in amino acids: CASSQGLYNEQFF. Here the CDR3 DNA reads TGTGCCAGCAGCCAGGGACTCTACAATGAGCAGTTCTTC.

The chain recombines TRBV28 with TRBJ1-2; 7 bases line up with TRBD1. The V gene end was trimmed by 2 bases and the J gene end by 6 bases; junction bases not matched to a gene: 12. In germline, CDR1 is MDHEN, CDR2 SYDVKM. The CDR3 totals 16 residues. Here the CDR3 reads CASSLRRWGQRHGYTF. The CDR3 DNA follows: TGTGCCAGCAGTTTAAGGAGGTGGGGACAGAGACATGGCTACACCTTC.

This rearrangement joins TRBV6-5 to TRBJ2-7; 7 bases fit TRBD1. The CDR3 is 13 residues long. After removal of 6 bases from V and 6 bases from J, the junction contained 8 bases not matched to a gene. CDR1 is MNHEY and CDR2 is SVGAGI in the germline V gene. Written as DNA, the CDR3 is TGTGCCAGCAGAGACAGGGTGATGCGCGAGCAGTACTTC. Its protein product is CASRDRVMREQYF.

In its sample, this clone was seen once. This chain connects TRBV2 to TRBJ2-5, with D maybe TRBD2 (5 bases). The last part of the DNA fits TRBJ2-7 better; the J call may be wrong. The germline gives CDR1 SNHLY, CDR2 FYNNEI. This CDR3 region has 13 residues. CDR3 protein: CASSRGRDYEQYF. In DNA, the CDR3 is TGTGCCAGCAGTAGAGGTCGGGACTACGAGCAGTACTTC.

This sequence joins TRBV5-4 and TRBJ1-1; 8 bases fit TRBD1. From germline, CDR1 is SGHNT and CDR2 YYREEE (reference sequence). V trimming: 0 bases; J trimming: 3 bases; junction bases outside the gene matches: 7. This CDR3 is built from 16 residues. CDR3 residues: CASSLGQGIRDTEAFF. For the CDR3, the DNA is TGTGCCAGCAGCTTGGGACAGGGGATTCGGGACACTGAAGCTTTCTTT.

The rearrangement links TRBV9 to TRBJ1-2; possibly TRBD1 for D (5 bases). V lost 4 bases and J 0 bases, leaving 16 bases between the germline ends. Per the germline V gene, CDR1 is SGDLS and CDR2 is YYNGEE. The CDR3 has 16 amino acids. The CDR3 here is CASSPPARTSNYGYTF. For the CDR3, the DNA is TGTGCCAGCAGCCCCCCCGCCCGGACATCTAACTATGGCTACACCTTC.

This clone is a singleton in its sample. The chain carries TRBV5-6 and TRBJ1-2, with D possibly being TRBD1 (5 bases). V was cut by 1 base and J by 4 bases, with 11 bases left in between. The germline CDR1 and CDR2 sequences are SGHDT and YYEEEE. CDR3 length: 14 amino acids. The DNA of the CDR3 is TGTGCCAGCAGCTTGAGTAGGGGCGGCTATGGCTACACCTTC. Protein product: CASSLSRGGYGYTF.

About this clone itself: At the DNA level, this CDR3 is encoded by other sequences in the same sample as well. The chain joins TRBV3-1 (or the pseudogene TRBV3-2) to TRBJ1-4; D is uncertain. CDR1 is LGHDT and CDR2 is YNNKEL in the germline V gene (reference sequence). The V end lost 4 bases, the J end lost 3 bases, and 9 bases lay between the germline ends. There are 14 residues in the CDR3. The CDR3 DNA sequence: TGTGCCAGCAGCCCCCGTGGCCCTAATGAAAAACTGTTTTTT. Residues: CASSPRGPNEKLFF.

The CDR3 loop is CASSESLAGLFTRTDTQYF. CDR3 nucleotides: TGCGCCAGCAGTGAGTCTCTAGCGGGATTGTTTACGCGCACAGATACGCAGTATTTT. The gene calls are TRBV10-2 and TRBJ2-3, with TRBD2 matching over 9 bases. V lost 0 bases and J lost 1; bases outside the gene matches: 11. Germline V CDR1 and CDR2: WSHSY, SAAADI. The CDR3 is made up of 19 amino acids.

This clone turned up a few times. The chain is built from TRBV30 and TRBJ1-3; 7 bases align to TRBD1. V lost 5 bases to trimming and J lost 2 bases; unmatched junction nucleotides: 6. Germline CDR1 and CDR2: GTSNPN and SVGIG (reference sequence). The CDR3 is made up of 14 amino acids. Here the CDR3 reads CAWEFGTAGNTIYF. In DNA form, the CDR3 reads TGTGCCTGGGAGTTTGGGACAGCTGGAAACACCATATATTTT.

There are a few counts of this clone. The chain has TRBV6-4 and TRBJ2-1, with 7 bases matching TRBD1. The CDR3 extends over 14 amino acids. V lost 6 bases, J lost 4 bases, and 6 bases stayed unmatched. In germline, CDR1 is MRHNA, CDR2 SNTAGT. The CDR3 protein is CASRRDSAYNEQFF. In DNA form, the CDR3 reads TGTGCCAGCAGGAGGGACAGCGCTTACAATGAGCAGTTCTTC.

In DNA form, the CDR3 reads TGTGCCAGCAGCTCAAGAGGGACAGCCTACGAGCAGTACTTC. Its translation: CASSSRGTAYEQYF. The rearrangement links TRBV7-9 to TRBJ2-7, with 7 bases identical to TRBD1. The CDR3 extends over 14 amino acids. Germline loops: CDR1 SEHNR, CDR2 FQNEAQ (reference sequence). J gave up 2 bases and V 4 bases, and 5 bases lay outside the gene matches.

A note on this clone: This sample includes further DNA sequences coding for the same CDR3. The chain links TRBV7-9 to TRBJ2-7; 10 nucleotides line up with TRBD1. This CDR3 spans 13 amino acids. CDR1 and CDR2 (germline): SEHNR, FQNEAQ (reference sequence). Trimming cost V 6 bases and J 4 bases; bases outside gene matches: 3. The CDR3 DNA reads TGTGCCAGCAGGGGACAGGGGTCTTACGAGCAGTACTTC. This encodes CASRGQGSYEQYF.

V and J are TRBV5-8 and TRBJ1-2; TRBD1 agrees at 7 bases. CDR3 size: 14 residues. The J segment lost 1 base and the V segment lost 4 bases, leaving 4 bases of the junction unmatched. Germline assignment: CDR1 SGHTS and CDR2 YDEGEE. The DNA for the CDR3 is TGTGCCAGCAGCCGACAGGGAATTAACTATGGCTACACCTTC. It translates to CASSRQGINYGYTF.

V gene TRBV2 combines with J gene TRBJ1-1; tentative D call: TRBD1 (5 bases). The CDR3 consists of 13 residues. From germline, CDR1 is SNHLY and CDR2 FYNNEI. Trimming pared 6 bases from V and 0 bases from J, leaving 8 bases between. CDR3 in DNA: TGTGCCAGCAGAGCACAGGTGAACACTGAAGCTTTCTTT. Translated: CASRAQVNTEAFF.

The chain has TRBV6-4 and TRBJ1-5; 7 nucleotides line up with TRBD1. Trimming cost V 0 bases and J 4 bases; bases outside gene matches: 6. CDR1 MRHNA and CDR2 SNTAGT come from the germline V gene. The CDR3 totals 16 residues. Here the CDR3 reads CASSDSTGYENQPQHF. The CDR3 region has the DNA TGTGCCAGCAGTGACTCGACAGGGTACGAGAATCAGCCCCAGCATTTT.

This chain uses TRBV14 with TRBJ1-2, with no clear D. Germline V CDR1 and CDR2: SGHDN, FVKESK. This CDR3 region has 15 residues. Trimming cost V 3 bases and J 4 bases, with 15 bases left between them. The CDR3 region has the DNA TGTGCCAGCAGCCACCCCGGGGAGGGTAGCTATGGCTACACCTTC. Translating it yields CASSHPGEGSYGYTF.

The rearrangement links TRBV5-6 to TRBJ2-2, with a possible D match to TRBD1 (7 bases). Trimming took 0 bases from V and 4 from J, leaving 13 bases between them. From germline, CDR1 is SGHDT and CDR2 YYEEEE. This CDR3 comprises 16 residues. CDR3 loop: CASSLAGGQITGELFF. The CDR3 bases are TGTGCCAGCAGCTTGGCCGGGGGACAGATCACCGGGGAGCTGTTTTTT.